The T cell receptor (beta chain) under discussion was sequenced for a study of beta chain features in type 1 diabetes. In this sample, this clone turned up a few times. What it recognizes is unknown. The sample holds other DNA sequences that translate to the same CDR3. Whole-study results and caveats: Patients with Type 1 diabetes showed moderately but significantly shorter TCRB CDR3s in all four CD4+ subsets. Patients showed naive, central memory and Treg TCRB repertoires that appeared more similar than those of healthy donors.

Sequencing targeted expressed TCRB transcripts, as all isolated RNA had been reverse transcribed. Clones were read by immunoSEQ multiplex PCR, and TCRdb kept only the in-frame ones, dropping some. The table has some 150,000 clones, 6.5% to 8.5% seen once; the top ten hold roughly 1.4%. J was trimmed by 1 base and V by 3 bases; bases with no gene match: 3. Germline values: CDR1 SGHTA, CDR2 FQGNSA. The CDR3 sequence is 14 residues long. The receptor's source is a woman aged 30 to 39 in good health. Sequenced sample: central memory CD4+ T cells from blood. V is TRBV7-2 and J is TRBJ2-7; 7 bases map to TRBD2. The CDR3 nucleotides read TGTGCCAGCAGCTTGGGGGGGGGATCCTACGAGCAGTACTTC. It is translated as CASSLGGGSYEQYF. Using reference TRBV7-2 and TRBJ2-7 for the parts outside the CDR3, the full variable domain is GAGVSQSPSNKVTEKGKDVELRCDPISGHTALYWYRQSLGQGLEFLIYFQGNSAPDKSGLPSDRFSAERTGGSVSTLTIQRTQQEDSAVYLCASSLGGGSYEQYFGPGTRLTVT.